This note documents a single T cell receptor beta chain sequence. Trimming cost V 7 bases and J 0 bases, with 6 bases left between them. CDR1 and CDR2 from the germline V gene are MNHEY and SVGAGI. This CDR3 spans 12 amino acids. Generated by immunoSEQ multiplex PCR, the TCRdb table keeps only in-frame clones and is missing some. The profile shows more than 60,000 clones, just under 95% of them singletons. The data were taken from a study of technical replicates of blood from a handful of donors. Sequencing was carried out using T cells isolated from PBMCs. This TCR came from a human donor in good health. The chain recombines TRBV6-5 with TRBJ1-1; D not resolved. CDR3 nucleotide sequence: TGTGCCAGCAAGTCGGTGAACACTGAAGCTTTCTTT. Translation: CASKSVNTEAFF.